This TCR beta chain was recovered during a study of T-cell memory formation after mild COVID-19. Germline-derived CDR1 and CDR2 are MNHEY and SMNVEV (reference sequence). This CDR3 has 14 residues. With 4 bases removed from V and 1 base from J, the gap between germline ends came to 10 bases. A 5'RACE reaction primed in the constant segment made cDNA libraries of TCR alpha and TCR beta, and these carried sample barcodes and UMIs. TCRdb re-called the 5' RACE reads with MiXCR, one entry per CDR3 protein. The profile shows about 470,000 distinct CDR3 sequences, about 18% of them singletons. Study-wide results and limits: Pre-infection memory already had some responding clones, implying cross-reactive memory joined.

Points on this clonotype: Its antigen is currently unknown.

V is TRBV27 and J is TRBJ1-2, with D unclear. This sequence originates from an adult woman who had mild COVID-19 (a few samples of this study predate the infection). Cell type and time point are not known. Sequencing was carried out using PBMCs or a T cell subset sorted from them (not recorded which). The CDR3 loop reads CASSWSGGNYGYTF. CDR3 bases: TGTGCCAGCAGTTGGAGCGGCGGTAACTATGGCTACACCTTC.